This T cell receptor beta chain appears in the sequencing data of a study of cytomegalovirus exposure and HLA in healthy donors. Whole-study findings and limits: Among the most significant clusters, several appeared linked to common viral pathogens in a later analysis.

As regards this clone: As yet, its antigen is unknown.

This CDR3 comprises 16 residues. Per the germline V gene, CDR1 is MNHEY and CDR2 is SVGAGI. Trimming pared 3 bases from V and 8 bases from J, leaving 19 bases between. PCR employed 60 Vbeta and 13 Jbeta primers. Only in-frame clones appear in the TCRdb table, and some are missing; sequencing was by immunoSEQ multiplex PCR. The sample contains some 200,000 clones, 75% to 85% of which appear only once. J is TRBJ1-4 and V is TRBV6-5; D not certain. The receptor comes from a woman in her 50s in good health and CMV-seronegative. Sequenced sample: PBMCs. CDR3 bases: TGTGCCAGCAGTTATATCACCCCAGATCGCACAGAAAAACTGTTTTTT. Its protein is CASSYITPDRTEKLFF.